These T cell receptor beta chains were read from a single sample in a study of T cell changes during pregnancy in multiple sclerosis. TCRdb keeps only in-frame clones here, not all; method: immunoSEQ multiplex PCR. The table lists 41,000 or so clones, 70% to 90% of them singletons, with more than 0.6% in the top ten. Specimen: CD4+ T cells from peripheral blood mononuclear cells, collected in the first trimester of pregnancy. The receptors come from a female donor with multiple sclerosis, enrolled in a pregnancy study. Both conserved end residues are part of each CDR3. D genes are given only for firm matches. Expanded clones get a size class; other rows say once, few or many, or leave the size out.

j_call d_call v_call clone_size cdr3_nt cdr3_aa
TRBJ2-7 - TRBV6-5 - TGTGCCAGCAGTTACTCGAATCGGGGAGTTGACGAGCAGTACTTC CASSYSNRGVDEQYF
TRBJ1-2 TRBD1 TRBV2 - TGTGCCAGCAGGAAAGCCGGGACAGGGGGCGCGCAGGGCTACACCTTC CASRKAGTGGAQGYTF
TRBJ2-1 - TRBV7-9 - TGTGCCAGCAGCTTAGCTGTCATCAATGAGCAGTTCTTC CASSLAVINEQFF
TRBJ2-7 - TRBV6-7 - TGTGCCAGCAGTTACGGTCGACTCACGACGGAGTATGTTTGGGAGCAGTACTTC CASSYGRLTTEYVWEQYF
TRBJ2-1 TRBD2 TRBV9 - TGTGCCAGCAGCGCAGGGACTAGCGGGAGTAGTAGTGAGCAGTTCTTC CASSAGTSGSSSEQFF
TRBJ2-2 - TRBV28 - TGTGCCAGCAGTTCACTCACCGGGGAGCTGTTTTTT CASSSLTGELFF
TRBJ2-6 TRBD1 TRBV27 - TGTGCCAGCAGTGTTAGGGGGCTACAAAGTCGGGCCAACGTCCTGACTTTC CASSVRGLQSRANVLTF
TRBJ2-3 - TRBV28 - TGTGCCAGCAGTTTTAGTAGCGGAAGCACAGATACGCAGTATTTT CASSFSSGSTDTQYF
TRBJ2-1 TRBD2 TRBV2 - TGTGCCAGCATATCGGGGGGCTCCTACAATGAGCAGTTCTTC CASISGGSYNEQFF
TRBJ2-1 TRBD2 TRBV15 once TGTGCCACCAGCTCGCGGCGGGCTAGCGGGCTCGATGAGCAGTTCTTC CATSSRRASGLDEQFF
TRBJ1-4 - TRBV6-5 few TGTGCCAGCAGTTCAGGAGAAAAACTGTTTTTT CASSSGEKLFF
TRBJ1-2 TRBD1 TRBV7-9 - TGTGCCAGCAGCTACCGGGACAGGGGGCAGGATGGCTACACCTTC CASSYRDRGQDGYTF
TRBJ2-1 - TRBV6-1 - TGTGCCAGCAGTGACAGGGCCTCTTCCTACAATGAGCAGTTCTTC CASSDRASSYNEQFF
TRBJ2-1 TRBD2 TRBV15 - TGTGCCACCAGCTCACTGGGGCTAGCGGCCCTATTCTTC CATSSLGLAALFF
TRBJ2-7 - TRBV9 - TGTGCCAGCAGCGGGCTCAGGGAAGACGAGCAGTACTTC CASSGLREDEQYF
TRBJ1-2 - TRBV11-2 - TGTGCCAGCAGCTTAGAAGGCACAGCAATCTATGGCTACACCTTC CASSLEGTAIYGYTF
TRBJ2-5 - TRBV18 - TGTGCCAGCTCACCTTCTAGCGCGGCAGAGACCCAGTACTTC CASSPSSAAETQYF
TRBJ1-1 TRBD1 TRBV19 - TGTGCCAGTAGTATCAAGGAGGGGGCGAGGAACACTGAAGCTTTCTTT CASSIKEGARNTEAFF
TRBJ2-1 - TRBV7-6 - TGTGCCAGCAGCCGGAGCTCCGGGATGGGCTACAATGAGCAGTTCTTC CASSRSSGMGYNEQFF
TRBJ2-7 TRBD1 TRBV14 - TGTGCCAGCAGCCAAGGCAGGGACAGGCTCTACGAGCAGTACTTC CASSQGRDRLYEQYF
TRBJ2-7 TRBD1 TRBV7-8 - TGTGCCAGCAGCCCTAGGACAGGGAATGTGTGGGAGCAGTACTTC CASSPRTGNVWEQYF
TRBJ1-6 TRBD1 TRBV15 - TGTGCCACCAGCAGAGATTACGGGGGTGGGACAGGGGCTTCACCCCTCCACTTT CATSRDYGGGTGASPLHF
TRBJ1-5 - TRBV27 - TGTGCCAGCTTAACAGGAAGAGATAGCAATCAGCCCCAGCATTTT CASLTGRDSNQPQHF
TRBJ2-3 TRBD2 TRBV6-5 once TGTGCCAGCAGTGGGACTAGCGGGAGGGCAGATACGCAGTATTTT CASSGTSGRADTQYF
TRBJ1-2 - TRBV13 - TGTGCCAGCAGCTTCGGCAGGAACTCCTATGGCTACACCTTC CASSFGRNSYGYTF
TRBJ1-1 - TRBV5-1 - TGCGCCAGCAGCTTAATGCCCATTGGCAACACTGAAGCTTTCTTT CASSLMPIGNTEAFF